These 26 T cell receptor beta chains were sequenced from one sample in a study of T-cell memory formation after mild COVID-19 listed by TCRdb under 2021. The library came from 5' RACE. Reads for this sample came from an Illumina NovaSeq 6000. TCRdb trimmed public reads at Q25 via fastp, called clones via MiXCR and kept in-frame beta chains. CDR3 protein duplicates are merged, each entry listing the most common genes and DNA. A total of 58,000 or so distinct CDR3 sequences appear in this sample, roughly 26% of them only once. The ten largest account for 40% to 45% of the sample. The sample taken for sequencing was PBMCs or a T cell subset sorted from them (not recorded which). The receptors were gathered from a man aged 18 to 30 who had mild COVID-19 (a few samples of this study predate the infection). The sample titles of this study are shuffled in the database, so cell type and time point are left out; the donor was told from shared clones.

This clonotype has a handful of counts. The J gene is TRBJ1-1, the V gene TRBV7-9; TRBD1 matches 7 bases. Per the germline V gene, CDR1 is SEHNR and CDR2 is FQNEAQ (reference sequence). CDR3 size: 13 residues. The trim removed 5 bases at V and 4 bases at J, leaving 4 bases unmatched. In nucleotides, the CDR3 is TGTGCCAGCAGCCCCCGGGACAGCACTGAAGCTTTCTTT. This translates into CASSPRDSTEAFF.

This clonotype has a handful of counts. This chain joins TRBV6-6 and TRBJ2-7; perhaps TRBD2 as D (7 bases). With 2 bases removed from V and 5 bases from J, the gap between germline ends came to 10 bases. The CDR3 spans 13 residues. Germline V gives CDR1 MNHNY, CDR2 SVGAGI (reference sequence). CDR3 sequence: CASSYGGAHEQYV. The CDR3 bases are TGTGCCAGCAGTTACGGGGGGGCCCACGAGCAGTACGTC.

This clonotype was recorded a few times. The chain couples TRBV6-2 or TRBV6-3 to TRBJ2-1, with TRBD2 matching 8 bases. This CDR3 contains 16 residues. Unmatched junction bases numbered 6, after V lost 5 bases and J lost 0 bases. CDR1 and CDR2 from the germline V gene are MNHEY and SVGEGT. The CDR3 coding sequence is TGTGCCAGCAGTGGGAGCGGGGGCCGCTCCTACAATGAGCAGTTCTTC. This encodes CASSGSGGRSYNEQFF.

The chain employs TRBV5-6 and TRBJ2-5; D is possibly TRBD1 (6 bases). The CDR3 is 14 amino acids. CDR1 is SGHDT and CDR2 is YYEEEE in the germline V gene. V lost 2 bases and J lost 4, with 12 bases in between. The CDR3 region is CASSFVVGGETQYF. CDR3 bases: TGTGCCAGCAGCTTTGTCGTAGGGGGAGAGACCCAGTACTTC. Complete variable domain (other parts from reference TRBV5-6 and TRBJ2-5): DAGVTQSPTHLIKTRGQQVTLRCSPKSGHDTVSWYQQALGQGPQFIFQYYEEEERQRGNFPDRFSGHQFPNYSSELNVNALLLGDSALYLCASSFVVGGETQYFGPGTRLLVL.

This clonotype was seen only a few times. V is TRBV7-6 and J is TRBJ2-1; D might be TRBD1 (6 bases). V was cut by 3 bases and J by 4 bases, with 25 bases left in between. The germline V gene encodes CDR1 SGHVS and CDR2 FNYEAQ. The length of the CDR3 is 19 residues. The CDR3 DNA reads TGTGCCAGCAGCTTTGGCTACGGACAGAACCGACCAATATACAATGAGCAGTTCTTC. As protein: CASSFGYGQNRPIYNEQFF.

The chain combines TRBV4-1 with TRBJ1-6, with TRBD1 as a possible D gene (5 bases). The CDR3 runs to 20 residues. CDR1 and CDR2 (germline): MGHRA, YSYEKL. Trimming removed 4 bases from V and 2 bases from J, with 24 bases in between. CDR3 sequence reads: CASSLGVGDPTRPYNSPLHF. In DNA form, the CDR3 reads TGCGCCAGCAGCCTCGGTGTGGGGGACCCCACTAGGCCCTATAATTCACCCCTCCACTTT.

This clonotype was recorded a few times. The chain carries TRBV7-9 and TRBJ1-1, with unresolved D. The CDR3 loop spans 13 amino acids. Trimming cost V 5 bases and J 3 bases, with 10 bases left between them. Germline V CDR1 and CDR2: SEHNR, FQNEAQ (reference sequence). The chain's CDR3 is CASSRDVDTEAFF. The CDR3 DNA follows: TGTGCCAGCAGCCGCGATGTGGACACTGAAGCTTTCTTT.

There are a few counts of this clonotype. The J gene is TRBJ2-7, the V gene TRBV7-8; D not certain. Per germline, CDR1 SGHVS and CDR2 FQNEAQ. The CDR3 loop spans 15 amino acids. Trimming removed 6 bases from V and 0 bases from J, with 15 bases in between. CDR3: CASSPGREVSYEQYV. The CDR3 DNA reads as TGTGCCAGCAGTCCTGGCCGAGAAGTCTCCTACGAGCAGTACGTC.

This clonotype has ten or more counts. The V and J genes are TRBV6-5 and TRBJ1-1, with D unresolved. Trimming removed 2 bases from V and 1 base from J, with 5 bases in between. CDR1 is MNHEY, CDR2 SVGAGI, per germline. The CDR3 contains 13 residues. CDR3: CASSYRSNTEAFF. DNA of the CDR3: TGTGCCAGCAGTTACCGGTCGAACACTGAAGCTTTCTTT.

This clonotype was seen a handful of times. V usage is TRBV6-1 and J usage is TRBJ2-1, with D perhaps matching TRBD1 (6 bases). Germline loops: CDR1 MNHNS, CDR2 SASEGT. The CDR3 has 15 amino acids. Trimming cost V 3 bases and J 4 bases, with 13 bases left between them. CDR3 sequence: CASSETGRNYNEQFF. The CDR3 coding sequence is TGTGCCAGCAGTGAGACAGGAAGGAATTACAATGAGCAGTTCTTC.

The DNA for the CDR3 is TGCGCCAGCAGCTTGGCTCAGGGGACCACCTACGAGCAGTACTTC. Its translation is CASSLAQGTTYEQYF. The V gene is TRBV5-1, the J gene TRBJ2-7; D is perhaps TRBD1 (6 bases). The CDR3 consists of 15 residues. Trimming removed 0 bases from V and 2 bases from J, with 12 bases in between. Germline assignment: CDR1 SGHRS and CDR2 YFSETQ.

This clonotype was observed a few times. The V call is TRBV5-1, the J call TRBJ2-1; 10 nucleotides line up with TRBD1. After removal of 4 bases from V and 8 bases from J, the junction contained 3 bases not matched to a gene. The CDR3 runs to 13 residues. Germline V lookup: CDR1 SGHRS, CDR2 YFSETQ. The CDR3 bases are TGCGCCAGCAGCCTAGGGACAGGGGATGAGCAGTTCTTC. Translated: CASSLGTGDEQFF.

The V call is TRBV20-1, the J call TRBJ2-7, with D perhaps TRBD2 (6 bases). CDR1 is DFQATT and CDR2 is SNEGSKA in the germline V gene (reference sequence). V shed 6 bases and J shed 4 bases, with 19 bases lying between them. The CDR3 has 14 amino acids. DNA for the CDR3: TGCAGTGCCCGGGGCCGGGACTCCAAGTACGAGCAGTACGTC. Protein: CSARGRDSKYEQYV.

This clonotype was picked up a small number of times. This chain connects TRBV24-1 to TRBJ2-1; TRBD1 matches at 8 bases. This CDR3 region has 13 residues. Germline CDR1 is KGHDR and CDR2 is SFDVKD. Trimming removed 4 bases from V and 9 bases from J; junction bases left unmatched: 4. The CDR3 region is CATSDRTGTEQFF. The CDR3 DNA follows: TGTGCCACCAGTGACCGGACAGGGACTGAGCAGTTCTTC.

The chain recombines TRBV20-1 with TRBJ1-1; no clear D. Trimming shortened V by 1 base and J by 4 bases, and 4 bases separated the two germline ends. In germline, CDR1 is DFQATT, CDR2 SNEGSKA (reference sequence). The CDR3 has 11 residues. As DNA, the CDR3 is TGCAGTGCTAGAGGATCCACTGAAGCTTTCTTT. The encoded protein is CSARGSTEAFF.

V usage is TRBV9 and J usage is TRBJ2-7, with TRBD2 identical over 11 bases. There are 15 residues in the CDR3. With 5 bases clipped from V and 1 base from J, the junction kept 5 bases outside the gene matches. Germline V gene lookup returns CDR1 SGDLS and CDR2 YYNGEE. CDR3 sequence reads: CASSVSGGASYEQYF. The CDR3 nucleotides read TGTGCCAGCAGTGTTAGCGGGGGGGCGTCCTACGAGCAGTACTTC. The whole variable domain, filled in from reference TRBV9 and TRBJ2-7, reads DSGVTQTPKHLITATGQRVTLRCSPRSGDLSVYWYQQSLDQGLQFLIQYYNGEERAKGNILERFSAQQFPDLHSELNLSSLELGDSALYFCASSVSGGASYEQYFGPGTRLTVT.

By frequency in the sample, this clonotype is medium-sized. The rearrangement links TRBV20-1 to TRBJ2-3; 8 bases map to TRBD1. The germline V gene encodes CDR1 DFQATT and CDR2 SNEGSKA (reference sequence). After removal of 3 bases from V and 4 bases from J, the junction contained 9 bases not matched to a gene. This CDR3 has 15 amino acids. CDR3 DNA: TGCAGTGCTAGCGAACCCGACAGGGGCGCAGATACGCAGTATTTT. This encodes CSASEPDRGADTQYF.

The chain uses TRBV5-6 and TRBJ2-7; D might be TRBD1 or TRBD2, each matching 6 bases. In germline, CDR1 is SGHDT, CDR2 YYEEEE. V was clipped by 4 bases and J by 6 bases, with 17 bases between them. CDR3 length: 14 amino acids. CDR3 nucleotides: TGTGCCAGCAGCGCGCGGTGGGGGGCGTCCGAGCAGTACGTC. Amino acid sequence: CASSARWGASEQYV.

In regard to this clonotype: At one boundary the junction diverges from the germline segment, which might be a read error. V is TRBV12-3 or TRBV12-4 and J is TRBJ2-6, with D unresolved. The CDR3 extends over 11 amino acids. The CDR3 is CASSLGGPLAF. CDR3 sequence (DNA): TGTGCCAGCAGTTTGGGCGGTCCCCTGGCTTTC.

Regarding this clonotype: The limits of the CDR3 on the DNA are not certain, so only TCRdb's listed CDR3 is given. CDR3 residues: CASSGTTGGLYEQYVGWEV. The chain combines TRBV9 with TRBJ2-7; TRBD1, the table's D call, was not compared with the DNA. Germline V gene lookup returns CDR1 SGDLS and CDR2 YYNGEE. The CDR3 sequence runs 19 residues, both termini included.

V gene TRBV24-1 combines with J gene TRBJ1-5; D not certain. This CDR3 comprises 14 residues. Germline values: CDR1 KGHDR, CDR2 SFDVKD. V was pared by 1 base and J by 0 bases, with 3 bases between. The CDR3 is CATSDLSSNQPQHF. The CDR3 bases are TGTGCCACCAGTGATTTAAGTAGCAATCAGCCCCAGCATTTT.

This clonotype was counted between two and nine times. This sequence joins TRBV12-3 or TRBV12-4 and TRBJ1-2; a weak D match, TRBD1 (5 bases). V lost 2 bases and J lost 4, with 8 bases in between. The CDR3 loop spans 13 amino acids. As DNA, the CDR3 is TGTGCCAGCAGTTTACCAGGGACCTATGGCTACACCTTC. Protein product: CASSLPGTYGYTF.

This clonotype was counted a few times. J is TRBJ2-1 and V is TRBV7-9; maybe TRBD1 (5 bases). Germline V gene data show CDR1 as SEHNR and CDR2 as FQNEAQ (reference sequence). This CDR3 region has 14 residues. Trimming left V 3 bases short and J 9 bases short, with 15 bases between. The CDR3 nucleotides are TGTGCCAGCAGCTTGGCAGGATTCCAGGGTGAGCAGTTCTTC. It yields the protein CASSLAGFQGEQFF.

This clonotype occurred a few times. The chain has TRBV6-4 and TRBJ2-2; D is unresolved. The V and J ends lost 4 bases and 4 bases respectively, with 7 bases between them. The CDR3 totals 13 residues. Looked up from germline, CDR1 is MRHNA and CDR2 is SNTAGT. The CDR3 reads CASSVDVTGELFF. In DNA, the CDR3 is TGTGCCAGCAGTGTGGACGTCACCGGGGAGCTGTTTTTT.

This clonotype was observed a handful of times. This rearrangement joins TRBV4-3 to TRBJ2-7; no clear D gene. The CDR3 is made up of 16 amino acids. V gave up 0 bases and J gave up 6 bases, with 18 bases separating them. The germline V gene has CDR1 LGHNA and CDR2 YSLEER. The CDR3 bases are TGCGCCAGCAGCCAAGATCTAGGAGAGGCCCCGTCCGAGCAGTACTTC. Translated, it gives CASSQDLGEAPSEQYF.

The CDR3: CAISESGRETGEQFF. The DNA for the CDR3 is TGTGCCATCAGTGAGTCAGGGAGGGAAACAGGGGAGCAGTTCTTC. The chain recombines TRBV10-3 with TRBJ2-1; D perhaps matches TRBD2 (7 bases). CDR3 size: 15 residues. V was pared by 0 bases and J by 10 bases, with 16 bases between. CDR1 is ENHRY and CDR2 is SYGVKD in the germline V gene.